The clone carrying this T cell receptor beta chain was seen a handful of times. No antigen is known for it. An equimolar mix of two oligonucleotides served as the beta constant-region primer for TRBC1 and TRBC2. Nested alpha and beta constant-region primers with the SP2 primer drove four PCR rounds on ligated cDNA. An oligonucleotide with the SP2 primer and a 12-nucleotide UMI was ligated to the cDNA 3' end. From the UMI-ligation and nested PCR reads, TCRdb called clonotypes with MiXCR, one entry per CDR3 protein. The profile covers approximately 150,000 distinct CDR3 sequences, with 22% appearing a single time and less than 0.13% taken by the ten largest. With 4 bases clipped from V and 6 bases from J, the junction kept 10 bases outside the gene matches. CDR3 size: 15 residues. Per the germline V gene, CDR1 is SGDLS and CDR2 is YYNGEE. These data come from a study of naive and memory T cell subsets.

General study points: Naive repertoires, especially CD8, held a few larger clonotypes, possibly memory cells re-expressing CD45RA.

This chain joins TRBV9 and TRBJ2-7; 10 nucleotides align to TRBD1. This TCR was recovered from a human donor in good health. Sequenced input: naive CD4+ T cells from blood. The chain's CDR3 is CASSPRQGALFEQYF. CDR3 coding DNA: TGTGCCAGCAGCCCCCGACAGGGGGCGCTTTTCGAGCAGTACTTC.